These T cell receptor beta chains were read from a single sample in a study of shared clonotypes between healthy human individuals. Profiled with immunoSEQ multiplex PCR; TCRdb holds only in-frame clones, not every one. The top ten clones hold roughly 0.34% of a sample with about 2.5 million clones, less than 95% of them seen once. Specimen: naive CD4+ T cells from PBMCs. These receptors were obtained from a young man in good health. Some clones in this sample may be carry-over from other donors' samples. The conserved cysteine and the conserved F or W are not part of the CDR3 here. Each record gives: D gene, J gene, V gene, clone size, CDR3 protein. A D gene is named only where the DNA matches it firmly. The size of a clone is reported for some rows only, either as once, few or many, or as a class for expanded clones.

d_gene: -; j_gene: TRBJ2-1; v_gene: TRBV30; abundance: -; CDR3aa: AWGEPALYNEQF
d_gene: -; j_gene: TRBJ1-2; v_gene: TRBV5-1; abundance: -; CDR3aa: ASRGSFNYGYT
d_gene: TRBD1; j_gene: TRBJ1-1; v_gene: TRBV4-1; abundance: -; CDR3aa: ASSQTTGGLTEAF
d_gene: -; j_gene: TRBJ2-1; v_gene: TRBV5-1; abundance: -; CDR3aa: ASRSQGPNEQF
d_gene: -; j_gene: TRBJ1-5; v_gene: TRBV6-5; abundance: -; CDR3aa: ASSLQRGPNQPQH
d_gene: -; j_gene: TRBJ2-3; v_gene: TRBV5-1; abundance: -; CDR3aa: ASSLAQSTDTQY
d_gene: -; j_gene: TRBJ2-1; v_gene: TRBV29-1; abundance: -; CDR3aa: SVVPRNEQF
d_gene: TRBD2; j_gene: TRBJ2-2; v_gene: TRBV4-1; abundance: -; CDR3aa: ASSQDPGGRAGTGELF
d_gene: -; j_gene: TRBJ1-3; v_gene: TRBV10-3; abundance: -; CDR3aa: AISDSGRVSSGNTIY
d_gene: TRBD1; j_gene: TRBJ1-2; v_gene: TRBV27; abundance: -; CDR3aa: ASRTNRGRTLYGYT
d_gene: TRBD1; j_gene: TRBJ1-1; v_gene: TRBV10-3; abundance: once; CDR3aa: AIRKGQGNTEAF
d_gene: -; j_gene: TRBJ1-1; v_gene: TRBV25-1; abundance: -; CDR3aa: ASSGAGANTEAF
d_gene: -; j_gene: TRBJ1-5; v_gene: TRBV19; abundance: -; CDR3aa: ASSKPGGNQPQH
d_gene: -; j_gene: TRBJ2-1; v_gene: TRBV2; abundance: -; CDR3aa: VTRRDISYNEQF
d_gene: -; j_gene: TRBJ2-7; v_gene: TRBV2; abundance: -; CDR3aa: ASSEGGGRHLYEQY
d_gene: TRBD1; j_gene: TRBJ1-5; v_gene: TRBV28; abundance: once; CDR3aa: ASSLLRTGGNQPQH
d_gene: -; j_gene: TRBJ2-2; v_gene: TRBV7-3; abundance: -; CDR3aa: ASSSTGTATGELF
d_gene: TRBD2; j_gene: TRBJ2-7; v_gene: TRBV5-1; abundance: -; CDR3aa: ASSLTSGNEQY
d_gene: TRBD1; j_gene: TRBJ1-3; v_gene: TRBV4-2; abundance: -; CDR3aa: ASSQGQGAIGNTIY
d_gene: -; j_gene: TRBJ2-1; v_gene: TRBV7-3; abundance: -; CDR3aa: ASRRDSGNEQF
d_gene: -; j_gene: TRBJ2-7; v_gene: TRBV6-1; abundance: -; CDR3aa: ASTFRANSYEQY
d_gene: TRBD1; j_gene: TRBJ2-7; v_gene: TRBV28; abundance: -; CDR3aa: ASSDRAEQY
d_gene: -; j_gene: TRBJ2-2; v_gene: TRBV5-1; abundance: -; CDR3aa: ASSLLRETNTGELF
d_gene: -; j_gene: TRBJ2-2; v_gene: TRBV2; abundance: -; CDR3aa: ASSPPTNTGELF